The next 14 T cell receptor beta chains were all read from a single sample in a study of CD8 T cells in ankylosing spondylitis. Whole-study results and caveats: It appeared that ankylosing spondylitis blood was characterized by a TCR beta motif of 8 or 9 highly homologous variants.

TCRdb redid the calling of the 5' RACE reads with MiXCR, one entry per CDR3 protein. The sample has about 220,000 distinct CDR3 sequences, 5.5% to 7.5% seen once. These TCRs' antigens remain unknown. The specimen sequenced was blood, either unsorted or a sorted T cell fraction (not recorded which). The receptor source for this set is a male donor with ankylosing spondylitis.

This clonotype has more than one count but fewer than ten. This sequence joins TRBV4-1 and TRBJ2-2; no clear D gene. The germline V gene has CDR1 MGHRA and CDR2 YSYEKL. The V end was cut by 1 base, the J end by 7 bases, with 16 bases between. The CDR3 is 16 residues long. CDR3 in amino acids: CASSQAKGMFGGELFF. CDR3 DNA sequence: TGCGCCAGCAGCCAAGCTAAAGGGATGTTTGGCGGGGAGCTGTTTTTT.

This clonotype was counted ten times or more. This chain links TRBV6-1 with TRBJ2-7, with 12 positions matching TRBD2. J lost 2 bases, V lost 6 bases, and 11 bases had no gene match. This CDR3 comprises 17 residues. Germline V gene sequence: CDR1 MNHNS, CDR2 SASEGT. The CDR3, as DNA: TGTGCCAGCAGCCCCGGACTAGCGGGATGGGGGCCCTACGAGCAGTACTTC. Its translation is CASSPGLAGWGPYEQYF.

The chain couples TRBV27 to TRBJ2-7, with D possibly TRBD2 on 6 matching bases. Germline values: CDR1 MNHEY, CDR2 SMNVEV (reference sequence). This CDR3 region has 13 residues. V was pared by 3 bases and J by 6 bases, with 12 bases between. DNA for the CDR3: TGTGCCAGCAGTTTCGGTGGAGGGGTCGAGCAGTACTTC. Translated, it gives CASSFGGGVEQYF.

This clonotype has just one count. The chain links TRBV10-1 to TRBJ1-5; a weak D match, TRBD1 (6 bases). The germline gives CDR1 WNHNN, CDR2 SYGVQD (reference sequence). Trimming took 8 bases from V and 3 from J, leaving 20 bases between them. The CDR3 is made up of 16 amino acids. The CDR3 nucleotides read TGCGCCAGCCCCAGGGGAGTAAATAGAAACAATCAGCCCCAGCATTTT. It yields the protein CASPRGVNRNNQPQHF.

The V and J genes are TRBV19 and TRBJ2-7, with 11 bases aligning to TRBD1. The V gene end was trimmed by 3 bases and the J gene end by 4 bases; junction bases not matched to a gene: 2. The CDR3 spans 14 residues. Germline V gene data show CDR1 as LNHDA and CDR2 as SQIVND (reference sequence). The CDR3 loop reads CASSIGQGAYEQYF. For the CDR3, the DNA is TGTGCCAGTAGTATCGGACAGGGGGCTTACGAGCAGTACTTC.

This clonotype was detected ten times or more. The rearrangement links TRBV28 to TRBJ2-5; D is unclear. The germline V gene encodes CDR1 MDHEN and CDR2 SYDVKM. The V end lost 3 bases, the J end lost 6 bases, and 5 bases lay between the germline ends. This CDR3 has 11 amino acids. This chain's CDR3 is CASSFLKTQYF. DNA for the CDR3: TGTGCCAGCAGTTTCTTGAAGACCCAGTACTTC. The full variable domain, completed using reference TRBV28 and TRBJ2-5, is DVKVTQSSRYLVKRTGEKVFLECVQDMDHENMFWYRQDPGLGLRLIYFSYDVKMKEKGDIPEGYSVSREKKERFSLILESASTNQTSMYLCASSFLKTQYFGPGTRLLVL.

In its sample, this clonotype was seen many times. The rearrangement links TRBV6-1 to TRBJ2-2; 9 nucleotides align to TRBD2. V was pared by 5 bases and J by 6 bases, with 10 bases of the junction left unmatched. CDR3 length: 16 amino acids. Looked up from germline, CDR1 is MNHNS and CDR2 is SASEGT. The CDR3 DNA follows: TGTGCCAGCAGTCTCCGCGGCGGGAGGGCCGCCGGGGAGCTGTTTTTT. Translating it yields CASSLRGGRAAGELFF.

This chain connects TRBV7-2 to TRBJ2-5; the D call may be TRBD1 or TRBD2 (5 bases each). Germline loops: CDR1 SGHTA, CDR2 FQGNSA. CDR3 length: 14 residues. V lost 0 bases to trimming and J lost 5 bases, with 10 bases between them. The DNA of the CDR3 is TGTGCCAGCAGCTTAGCGGGACCAGTGGAGACCCAGTACTTC. As protein: CASSLAGPVETQYF.

The sample holds many counts of this clonotype. The chain uses TRBV6-2 or TRBV6-3 and TRBJ2-7; TRBD2 is a possible D gene (6 bases). The CDR3 sequence is 14 residues long. V was clipped by 3 bases and J by 7 bases, with 16 bases between them. In germline, CDR1 is MNHEY, CDR2 SVGEGT. This CDR3 reads CASSYGRVAEEQYF. In DNA, the CDR3 is TGTGCCAGCAGTTATGGCAGGGTAGCGGAAGAGCAGTACTTC.

This clonotype was observed many times. CDR3 in amino acids: CASSQDREISNYGYTF. CDR3 nucleotides: TGCGCCAGCAGCCAAGATCGGGAGATATCCAACTATGGCTACACCTTC. The gene calls are TRBV4-3 and TRBJ1-2, with D hard to call. This CDR3 has 16 amino acids. In germline, CDR1 is LGHNA, CDR2 YSLEER. V lost 0 bases and J 2 bases, leaving 13 bases between the germline ends.

The rearrangement uses TRBV20-1 and TRBJ2-1; D uncertain. Trimming took 2 bases from V and 0 from J, leaving 17 bases between them. The CDR3 sequence is 17 residues long. The germline gives CDR1 DFQATT, CDR2 SNEGSKA (reference sequence). The CDR3 sequence is CSARPWQPRSSYNEQFF. As DNA, the CDR3 is TGCAGTGCTAGACCGTGGCAGCCGCGGAGCTCCTACAATGAGCAGTTCTTC.

In the case of this clonotype: Just one base apart from a much larger clone, this may be a read error. V is TRBV5-5 and J is TRBJ2-2; D possibly corresponds to TRBD1 (6 bases). Looked up from germline, CDR1 is SGHKS and CDR2 is YYEKEE (reference sequence). This CDR3 comprises 17 residues. CDR3 bases: TGTGTCAGCAGCCCCAACCCCACAGGGTACATCCCCGGGGAGCTGTTTTTT. It is translated as CVSSPNPTGYIPGELFF.

In this sample, this clonotype turned up many times. The CDR3 spells CSAPRRGLYEQYF. CDR3 coding DNA: TGCAGTGCCCCCCGGCGGGGTTTGTACGAGCAGTACTTC. V usage is TRBV20-1 and J usage is TRBJ2-7; D is possibly TRBD2 (6 bases). The length of the CDR3 is 13 residues. Per germline, CDR1 DFQATT and CDR2 SNEGSKA (reference sequence). The V end lost 6 bases, the J end lost 4 bases, and 16 bases lay between the germline ends.

This clonotype was counted ten times or more. The chain links TRBV28 to TRBJ2-3; the D is unclear. Germline-derived CDR1 and CDR2 are MDHEN and SYDVKM. This CDR3 spans 15 amino acids. V shed 3 bases and J shed 0 bases, with 10 bases lying between them. CDR3 in amino acids: CASSFERTSTDTQYF. CDR3 sequence (DNA): TGTGCCAGCAGTTTCGAGCGAACTAGCACAGATACGCAGTATTTT.